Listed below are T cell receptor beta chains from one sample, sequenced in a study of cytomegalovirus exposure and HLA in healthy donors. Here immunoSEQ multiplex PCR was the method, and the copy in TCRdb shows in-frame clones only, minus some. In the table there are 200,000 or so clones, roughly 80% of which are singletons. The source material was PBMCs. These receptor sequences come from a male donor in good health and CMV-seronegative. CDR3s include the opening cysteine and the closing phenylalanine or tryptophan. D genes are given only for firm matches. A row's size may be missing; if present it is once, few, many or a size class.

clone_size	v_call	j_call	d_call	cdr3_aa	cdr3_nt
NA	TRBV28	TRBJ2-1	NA	CASRVLQSPIDEQFF	TGTGCCAGCAGGGTCCTTCAGTCTCCCATCGATGAGCAGTTCTTC
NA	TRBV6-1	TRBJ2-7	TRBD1	CASSGSRDRINSYEQYF	TGTGCCAGCAGTGGATCCCGGGACAGAATAAACTCCTACGAGCAGTACTTC
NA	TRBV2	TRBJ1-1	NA	CASSETGITEAFF	TGTGCCAGCAGTGAAACGGGTATCACTGAAGCTTTCTTT
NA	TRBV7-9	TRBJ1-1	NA	CASSADSTGLTEAFF	TGTGCCAGCAGCGCCGATAGTACGGGATTAACTGAAGCTTTCTTT
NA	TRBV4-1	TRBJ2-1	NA	CASSQDSSEPYNEQFF	TGCGCCAGCAGCCAAGATTCATCGGAGCCCTACAATGAGCAGTTCTTC
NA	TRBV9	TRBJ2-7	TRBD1	CASSGRTGPNF	TGTGCCAGCAGCGGACGGACAGGTCCTAACTTC
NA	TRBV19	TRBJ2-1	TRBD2	CASSIDIAGGGGNEQFF	TGTGCCAGTAGTATAGACATAGCGGGAGGGGGGGGCAATGAGCAGTTCTTC
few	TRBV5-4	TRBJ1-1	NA	CASSLEPQGNTEAFF	TGTGCCAGCAGCTTGGAGCCTCAGGGGAACACTGAAGCTTTCTTT
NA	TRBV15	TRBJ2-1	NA	CATSDEYSYNEQFF	TGTGCCACCAGCGATGAGTACTCCTACAATGAGCAGTTCTTC
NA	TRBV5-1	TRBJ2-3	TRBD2	CASSSELAGSTDTQYF	TGCGCCAGCAGCTCTGAACTAGCGGGGAGCACAGATACGCAGTATTTT